These 25 T cell receptor beta chains share one sample of origin, sequenced in a study of cytomegalovirus exposure and HLA in healthy donors. The PCR made use of 60 Vbeta and 13 Jbeta primers. The repertoire was sequenced with immunoSEQ multiplex PCR; TCRdb's copy has only in-frame clones and lacks some. The repertoire holds roughly 200,000 clones, with 86% as singletons. The sequenced sample was PBMCs. The origin of the receptors is a woman aged 25 to 39 in good health and CMV-seronegative.

The rearrangement uses TRBV5-4 and TRBJ2-7, with TRBD2 as a possible D gene (7 bases). CDR3 length equals 14 residues. The V gene's germline CDR1 is SGHNT and CDR2 YYREEE (reference sequence). Between the trimmed V and J ends, which lost 7 bases and 6 bases, there was a span of 20 bases. CDR3 residues: CASRTWGGPREQYF. As DNA, the CDR3 is TGTGCCAGCCGCACGTGGGGGGGCCCGCGCGAGCAGTACTTC.

This clone was recorded only once. V is TRBV4-1 and J is TRBJ2-1; D unresolved. V lost 2 bases and J lost 0, with 11 bases in between. The CDR3 sequence is 16 residues long. Germline CDR1 and CDR2: MGHRA and YSYEKL. The CDR3 loop reads CASSQPLRSSYNEQFF. For the CDR3, the DNA is TGCGCCAGCAGCCAACCCCTTAGAAGCTCCTACAATGAGCAGTTCTTC.

In nucleotides, the CDR3 is TGTGCCAGCAGCTCGGGTCTTACTGGTCCCGGGGAGCTGTTTTTT. Protein product: CASSSGLTGPGELFF. The chain links TRBV11-2 to TRBJ2-2; D ambiguous. Looked up from germline, CDR1 is SGHAT and CDR2 is FQNNGV. Trimming shortened V by 4 bases and J by 6 bases, and 15 bases separated the two germline ends. This CDR3 comprises 15 residues.

The V and J genes are TRBV28 and TRBJ1-2, with 8 bases fitting TRBD1. The CDR3 is made up of 17 amino acids. V was clipped by 7 bases and J by 2 bases; unmatched bases: 15. Germline V gene data show CDR1 as MDHEN and CDR2 as SYDVKM. The CDR3 nucleotides read TGTGCCAGCATCGTTAAATTGACAGGGGACGGAAACTATGGCTACACCTTC. Encoded protein: CASIVKLTGDGNYGYTF.

V is TRBV6-1 and J is TRBJ2-3; a possible D gene is TRBD1 (5 bases). The CDR3 runs 15 residues. Trimming stripped 1 base from V and 2 bases from J, with 10 bases between. The germline CDR1 and CDR2 sequences are MNHNS and SASEGT. The CDR3 is CASSEGDRFTDTQYF. The CDR3 DNA reads TGTGCCAGCAGTGAAGGTGACAGATTCACAGATACGCAGTATTTT.

As for this clone: One end of the junction fails to match germline, which may point to a read error. The chain combines TRBV5-6 with TRBJ1-2, with D possibly being TRBD1 (6 bases). Germline-derived CDR1 and CDR2 are SGHDT and YYEEEE. This CDR3 region has 13 residues. The CDR3 nucleotides read TGTGCCAGCAGCTTAGAGGGGGTCTATGTCTACACCTTC. Protein: CASSLEGVYVYTF. The full variable domain, completed using reference TRBV5-6 and TRBJ1-2, is DAGVTQSPTHLIKTRGQQVTLRCSPKSGHDTVSWYQQALGQGPQFIFQYYEEEERQRGNFPDRFSGHQFPNYSSELNVNALLLGDSALYLCASSLEGVYVYTFGSGTRLTVV.

This chain joins TRBV28 and TRBJ1-2; 8 bases are shared with TRBD1. Germline V CDR1 and CDR2: MDHEN, SYDVKM. The trim removed 6 bases at V and 5 bases at J, leaving 5 bases unmatched. The CDR3 contains 13 residues. The CDR3 bases are TGTGCCAGCAGCCGACAGGGGAAGTATGGCTACACCTTC. Translated, it gives CASSRQGKYGYTF.

This rearrangement joins TRBV4-2 to TRBJ2-3; 9 bases map to TRBD2. V gave up 0 bases and J gave up 5 bases; unmatched junction bases: 6. The length of the CDR3 is 16 residues. Germline loops: CDR1 LGHNA, CDR2 YNFKEQ. CDR3 amino acids: CASSQELAGLRDTQYF. In DNA form, the CDR3 reads TGTGCCAGCAGCCAAGAGCTAGCGGGGCTTCGAGATACGCAGTATTTT.

The CDR3 sequence is CASSLGTTHEDTQYF. The CDR3 nucleotides read TGTGCCAGCAGCTTGGGGACTACCCATGAAGATACGCAGTATTTT. The chain is built from TRBV5-4 and TRBJ2-3; maybe TRBD2 (6 bases). The germline CDR1 and CDR2 sequences are SGHNT and YYREEE (reference sequence). Trimming stripped 0 bases from V and 5 bases from J, with 13 bases between. The CDR3 sequence is 15 residues long.

The V and J genes are TRBV19 and TRBJ2-5; D ambiguous. Germline V CDR1 and CDR2: LNHDA, SQIVND (reference sequence). This CDR3 spans 12 amino acids. The V end lost 5 bases, the J end lost 0 bases, and 4 bases lay between the germline ends. The CDR3 protein is CASSVNQETQYF. CDR3 coding DNA: TGTGCCAGTAGTGTTAACCAAGAGACCCAGTACTTC. Using reference TRBV19 and TRBJ2-5 for the parts outside the CDR3, the full variable domain is DGGITQSPKYLFRKEGQNVTLSCEQNLNHDAMYWYRQDPGQGLRLIYYSQIVNDFQKGDIAEGYSVSREKKESFPLTVTSAQKNPTAFYLCASSVNQETQYFGPGTRLLVL.

This clone was seen a few times. V gene TRBV28 combines with J gene TRBJ2-1; 12 positions match TRBD2. Unmatched junction bases numbered 6, after V lost 5 bases and J lost 7 bases. The CDR3 loop spans 15 amino acids. Germline-derived CDR1 and CDR2 are MDHEN and SYDVKM. CDR3 nucleotides: TGTGCCAGCAGTCATCTAGCGGGGGGGAGGAATGAGCAGTTCTTC. This sequence encodes CASSHLAGGRNEQFF.

The chain uses TRBV6-5 and TRBJ1-2; 9 positions agree with TRBD1. The J segment lost 8 bases and the V segment lost 7 bases, leaving 14 bases of the junction unmatched. The CDR3 runs to 15 residues. Germline CDR1 is MNHEY and CDR2 is SVGAGI. CDR3 DNA: TGTGCCAGCACTCCCGGGGACAGGGCCTTCGGGGGCTACACCTTC. It encodes CASTPGDRAFGGYTF.

The rearrangement links TRBV11-2 to TRBJ2-7, with D uncertain. V lost 0 bases and J 2 bases, leaving 5 bases between the germline ends. The CDR3 has 13 residues. CDR1 is SGHAT and CDR2 is FQNNGV in the germline V gene. CDR3 sequence (DNA): TGTGCCAGCAGCTTAGAACAGACCTACGAGCAGTACTTC. Its translation is CASSLEQTYEQYF.

This clone was recorded a few times. This chain uses TRBV7-9 with TRBJ1-1, with D perhaps matching TRBD1 (6 bases). V was shortened by 1 base and J by 4 bases, with 10 bases between the two germline ends. The CDR3 is 14 amino acids. Germline V gene sequence: CDR1 SEHNR, CDR2 FQNEAQ (reference sequence). The CDR3 sequence is CASSLVGGGTEAFF. In nucleotides, the CDR3 is TGTGCCAGCAGCTTAGTGGGAGGGGGCACTGAAGCTTTCTTT. Using reference TRBV7-9 and TRBJ1-1 for the parts outside the CDR3, the full variable domain is DTGVSQNPRHKITKRGQNVTFRCDPISEHNRLYWYRQTLGQGPEFLTYFQNEAQLEKSRLLSDRFSAERPKGSFSTLEIQRTEQGDSAMYLCASSLVGGGTEAFFGQGTRLTVV.

The chain employs TRBV27 and TRBJ1-6; D is possibly TRBD1 (6 bases). Germline loops: CDR1 MNHEY, CDR2 SMNVEV (reference sequence). The CDR3 consists of 14 residues. The ends were cut back, 2 bases at V and 10 bases at J, with 12 bases in the middle. This CDR3 reads CASSLRGNYSPLHF. The CDR3 bases are TGTGCCAGCAGTTTAAGGGGGAACTACTCACCCCTCCACTTT.

This clone was found a few times. The chain couples TRBV4-2 to TRBJ2-1; 8 nucleotides agree with TRBD2. The CDR3 has 18 amino acids. CDR1 is LGHNA, CDR2 YNFKEQ, per germline. V was clipped by 0 bases and J by 8 bases; unmatched bases: 15. The CDR3 DNA follows: TGTGCCAGCAGCCAAGAAGGTGCGGCGGGAGGACCTTGGGATGAGCAGTTCTTC. As protein: CASSQEGAAGGPWDEQFF.

The chain carries TRBV5-1 and TRBJ1-1, with D perhaps TRBD1 (5 bases). The germline V gene has CDR1 SGHRS and CDR2 YFSETQ. The CDR3 contains 15 residues. Trimming left V 0 bases short and J 5 bases short, with 14 bases between. The CDR3 DNA is TGCGCCAGCAGCTTGGGGCAGGGCAGCTTGACTGAAGCTTTCTTT. Protein: CASSLGQGSLTEAFF.

The gene calls are TRBV29-1 and TRBJ2-3; D gene unclear. CDR3 length: 12 residues. The V and J ends lost 6 bases and 0 bases respectively, with 7 bases between them. Germline CDR1 and CDR2: SQVTM and ANQGSEA. The CDR3 DNA reads as TGCAGCGTGGGCCGGAGCACAGATACGCAGTATTTT. It specifies CSVGRSTDTQYF.

The chain carries TRBV11-2 and TRBJ2-7; D is unclear. CDR1 and CDR2 (germline): SGHAT, FQNNGV. V was cut by 5 bases and J by 7 bases, with 18 bases left in between. This CDR3 contains 14 residues. CDR3 amino acids: CASSPPTGVGEQYF. CDR3 DNA sequence: TGTGCCAGCAGCCCCCCGACCGGAGTTGGGGAGCAGTACTTC.

The chain uses TRBV7-2 and TRBJ2-3, with 9 bases lining up with TRBD2. Trimming removed 3 bases from V and 4 bases from J; junction bases left unmatched: 5. The CDR3 length is 15 residues. Germline V gene data show CDR1 as SGHTA and CDR2 as FQGNSA. This CDR3 reads CASSFAGGHSDTQYF. The CDR3 DNA reads TGTGCCAGCAGCTTCGCGGGAGGGCATTCAGATACGCAGTATTTT.

The chain carries TRBV7-9 and TRBJ2-4, with D maybe TRBD1 (6 bases). Germline V CDR1 and CDR2: SEHNR, FQNEAQ (reference sequence). This CDR3 contains 14 residues. Trimming shortened V by 3 bases and J by 7 bases, and 13 bases separated the two germline ends. CDR3 bases: TGTGCCAGCAGCTTCGCAGGGGAAGGGAACATTCAGTACTTC. As protein: CASSFAGEGNIQYF.

This chain connects TRBV29-1 to TRBJ2-5; 10 bases map to TRBD2. Germline lookup yields CDR1 SQVTM and CDR2 ANQGSEA. J was trimmed by 0 bases and V by 6 bases; bases with no gene match: 13. The CDR3 sequence is 17 residues long. CDR3 sequence reads: CSVRGLAEAHHQETQYF. CDR3 sequence (DNA): TGCAGCGTACGAGGACTAGCGGAGGCCCACCACCAAGAGACCCAGTACTTC. The whole variable domain, filled in from reference TRBV29-1 and TRBJ2-5, reads SAVISQKPSRDICQRGTSLTIQCQVDSQVTMMFWYRQQPGQSLTLIATANQGSEATYESGFVIDKFPISRPNLTFSTLTVSNMSPEDSSIYLCSVRGLAEAHHQETQYFGPGTRLLVL.

The chain couples TRBV19 to TRBJ2-1; 8 bases are shared with TRBD2. There are 14 residues in the CDR3. V gave up 7 bases and J gave up 5 bases; unmatched junction bases: 7. Germline V gives CDR1 LNHDA, CDR2 SQIVND (reference sequence). The CDR3 reads CASMREAVNNEQFF. CDR3 DNA sequence: TGTGCCAGTATGCGGGAGGCAGTTAACAATGAGCAGTTCTTC. Full variable domain (rest looked up from reference TRBV19 and TRBJ2-1): DGGITQSPKYLFRKEGQNVTLSCEQNLNHDAMYWYRQDPGQGLRLIYYSQIVNDFQKGDIAEGYSVSREKKESFPLTVTSAQKNPTAFYLCASMREAVNNEQFFGPGTRLTVL.

This rearrangement joins TRBV15 to TRBJ2-3, with no clear D. The CDR3 has 14 amino acids. Germline lookup yields CDR1 LNHNV and CDR2 YYDKDF (reference sequence). V was cut by 2 bases and J by 2 bases, with 8 bases left in between. CDR3 loop: CATSRLPSTDTQYF. CDR3 DNA sequence: TGTGCCACCAGCAGACTACCATCCACAGATACGCAGTATTTT.

The gene calls are TRBV29-1 and TRBJ2-3; D call uncertain. This CDR3 has 10 amino acids. Trimming took 7 bases from V and 5 from J, leaving 7 bases between them. Germline-derived CDR1 and CDR2 are SQVTM and ANQGSEA. For the CDR3, the DNA is TGCAGCGGACTGAAAGATACGCAGTATTTT. This translates into CSGLKDTQYF.